This T cell receptor beta chain was observed in a study of cytomegalovirus exposure and HLA in healthy donors. Of note for this clone: Its cognate antigen is unknown.

With 60 Vbeta and 13 Jbeta primers, the PCR was carried out. The assay was immunoSEQ multiplex PCR, and TCRdb's table has in-frame clones only and misses some. This repertoire shows roughly 190,000 clones, around nine tenths found once; its top ten account for roughly 1.8%. Findings and limits, study-wide: Reportedly, HLA-A and HLA-B alleles of most subjects were accurately predicted from TCR beta. DRB1 showed the most TCR associations and HLA-C the fewest in a later analysis, as rates varied by HLA locus.

V was pared by 3 bases and J by 0 bases, with 13 bases between. Germline V gene data show CDR1 as SGHNT and CDR2 as YYREEE (reference sequence). CDR3 size: 16 residues. V and J are TRBV5-4 and TRBJ2-1, with TRBD1 as a possible D gene (5 bases). The clonotype comes from a woman aged 18-30 years in good health and CMV-seronegative. Sequencing input: PBMCs. CDR3 residues: CASSSQVIRSYNEQFF. The CDR3 DNA reads as TGTGCCAGCAGCTCACAGGTCATCCGCTCCTACAATGAGCAGTTCTTC.